This T cell receptor (beta chain) was obtained from a study of blood T cell repertoires in COVID-19 (dated by TCRdb to 2018 to 2020). At the level of the whole study: Samples from collaborators originated in the United States, Italy and Spain and spanned both the acute and convalescent phases of COVID-19. The prospective study material was composed of cDNA or gDNA derived from T cells, B-cell-depleted T cells, or PBMCs. Subjects who had been exposed to COVID-19, were actively infected with it, or had recovered from it provided the deeply sampled blood TCRbeta repertoires that made up the dataset. The repertoires were released in a freely available public database intended as a resource for research on the immune response to SARS-CoV-2. The samples were drawn from two sources: the first 160 participants of the ongoing ImmuneRACE study, and fewer than 1,500 subjects contributed by 6 global collaborators. Sample metadata almost always included a de-identified subject ID, COVID-19 status, age in years and sex. Where available, HLA class I and class II types were taken from metadata supplied by the sample provider and were not determined by assay-based typing. Overall study outcomes, separate from this receptor: The quantity of clinical and demographic metadata differed by source and by participant and was supplied without curation.

The immunoSEQ Assay, a bias-controlled multiplex PCR, was used to amplify TCRbeta CDR3 regions from genomic DNA. On the study's bioinformatics: The number of nucleated cells in each sample was estimated by amplification of reference gene primers within the assay. To quantify the absolute abundance of each unique TCRbeta CDR3 rearrangement, sequence reads were collapsed and filtered. For each sample, productive Simpson clonality was calculated by taking the square root of Simpson's diversity index across productive rearrangements. TCRdb limited this immuneACCESS table to in-frame rearrangements with V and J called. A share of clones is missing; checked studies link under half to unresolved V genes, and the rest is unexplained. Clone size and V and J calls were adopted from that table, with D and trimming inferred from the DNA. Across this sample there are roughly 200,000 clones, with around 85% seen only once. Of the sample, about 10% is held by the ten largest clones.

The collaborating institutions used their own protocols to collect whole blood in K2EDTA tubes. Collaborator samples were shipped for TCRbeta analysis as frozen whole blood, isolated PBMCs, or DNA extracted from either sample type. This clone was observed once. This receptor's antigen is unknown. No per-base quality is available; no much larger clone lies one base away. The same CDR3 is also encoded by other DNA sequences in this sample. From a lookup of the germline V gene, CDR1 and CDR2 are SNHLY and FYNNEI. The CDR3 goes from the cysteine to the phenylalanine over 11 residues. CDR3 DNA is the only sequence kept; it has 33 bases, read in frame from the first base. Deletion took 4 bases off V and 5 bases off J, with a span of 5 bases between the germline ends.

Input material: peripheral blood. This receptor was obtained from a human donor with active or convalescent COVID-19. The donor label of this sample is uncertain. The chain couples TRBV2 to TRBJ2-5; no D segment can be confidently identified. DNA sequence: TGTGCCAGCAGTGTGGGCGAGACCCAGTACTTC. Translation gives CASSVGETQYF.